This T cell receptor (beta chain) was captured by sequencing in a study of cytomegalovirus exposure and HLA in healthy donors (dated by TCRdb to about 2017). About the investigation overall: An earlier analysis of under 600 of the donors reported 250 to 300 Gb of sequence data and 117 million unique TCR beta sequences from 190 million or so T cells. HLA typing included class I and class II loci at four-digit resolution. About 280 gigabases of sequencing data and approximately 84 million unique TCR sequences were included in an early release covering several hundred HLA-typed donors. An earlier analysis of a few hundred of the donors applied high-throughput TCR beta sequencing to assess whether each TCR beta V gene segment acted as functional or pseudogenic. In a later analysis, previously published TCR beta repertoires from several hundred donors were re-analyzed and high-resolution HLA genotyping was added so that TCR occurrence patterns could be studied. Of the approximately 400 genotyped donors, 80% to 90% were placed in the genetic ancestry cluster associated with self-reported Caucasian donors. Among about 400 genotyped donors of the cohort, an average of roughly 230,000 unique TCR beta nucleotide sequences was sequenced per donor, of which approximately 19% were non-productive. The number of typed donors differed by locus: roughly 629-630 for A, B, C, DRB1 and DQB1; roughly 510 for DQA1; approximately 600 for DPA1; and roughly 470 for DPB1. Besides the first cohort of hundreds of subjects, a separate validation cohort made up of some 110 different subjects was used. Because of strong linkage in the cohort, a handful of DR-DQ haplotypes were treated as single units for association and clustering. Alongside the repertoire data, information on donor age, sex, ethnicity and CMV serostatus was compiled. The study combined high-throughput TCR immunosequencing, statistical association of individual TCRs with disease status, and machine learning to predict cytomegalovirus infection status. Rather than drawing on any new phenotypic data, the later analysis identified candidate immune exposures from TCR beta sequences and the way those sequences occurred across donors. The study used immunosequencing to profile the T cell repertoires of several hundred subjects and linked those repertoires to cytomegalovirus serostatus. Every discovery cohort repertoire had been produced on one sequencing platform. A later genetic analysis took genome-wide SNP genotypes for about 65% of the 666 donors and used that subset as a discovery cohort. The study aimed to test whether cataloging public T cell receptors could reveal signatures of past pathogen exposure. Paper-wide results and their limitations: The authors suggested that the approach could potentially be extended to other disease states and immunological phenotypes. A later analysis reported that several top co-occurrence clusters appeared linked to parvovirus B19, influenza, CMV and Epstein-Barr virus. In the study, some 160 TCR beta chains were listed as associated with cytomegalovirus. In a later analysis, most CMV-associated TCR beta chains were found to appear HLA-restricted, with HLA associations seemingly driven largely by CMV exposure. In an earlier analysis of fewer than 750 of the donors, most TCR beta V segments were observed in productive rearrangements about 87% or about 30% of the time, broadly matching IMGT annotations. The sequencing pipeline was judged likely to have produced a cluster of highly shared sequence variants as a technical artifact. An association between a missense DCLRE1C variant and V-gene and J-gene trimming of TCR beta chains was found in a later genetic analysis and replicated in an independent cohort. While some public TCRs were present in many individuals, most TCR sequences turned up only very rarely across donors. In both the original and validation cohorts, the classifier was reported to diagnose cytomegalovirus status with high specificity and sensitivity. Correlated functional status among segregating V segments might be attributable to linkage disequilibrium, but an unknown experimental factor could not be ruled out. The earlier analysis of some 540 of the donors excluded approximately 17 rarely observed V segments, including chromosome 9 orphons, because counts were too low. Because the 87-base-pair reads could not distinguish some IMGT-functional V segments, including TRBV6-2 and TRBV6-3, those segments were excluded. Three of the identified cytomegalovirus-associated TCR beta chains were confirmed in vitro to be specific for cytomegalovirus antigens. In this cohort, only TCR beta chains were sequenced, and detectable features were limited by the absence of alpha or paired-chain data. A later analysis found that TCR association rates varied across HLA loci, with DRB1 alleles showing the most associated TCRs and HLA-C alleles the fewest. A further reported finding was that TCR beta sequences accurately predicted the HLA-A and HLA-B alleles for most subjects in the first cohort. When HLA alleles, especially DR and DQ, strongly co-occurred, TCR associations were difficult to assign to individual alleles. Because some donors lacked HLA typing at each locus, the association tests relied only on the typed subset. In a later analysis, HLA-associated TCR beta chains showed more clonal expansion and lower generation probabilities than non-associated chains that were equally common. In a later analysis, about 17,000 TCR beta sequences were associated with specific HLA alleles at a false discovery rate of 0.05. The only immune exposure information available for the cohort was CMV serostatus. Presence/absence analyses assumed roughly uniform sequencing depth across donors, an assumption that may not hold. In a later genetic analysis, fewer N-insertions in productive TCRs were reported among donors in an Asian-associated ancestry cluster than the roughly 700-donor mean.

Libraries were constructed by the immunoSEQ multiplex PCR assay. A mixture of 60 forward primers for TCR Vbeta segments and 13 reverse primers for TCR Jbeta segments was used in the multiplex PCR. The CDR3 region of rearranged TCR beta genes was amplified from genomic DNA with a multiplex PCR assay. The amplified TCR beta libraries were sequenced on the Illumina HiSeq System as 87-base-pair reads. As for the original processing: In a later analysis, about 80 million unique TCR beta chains were counted across the approximately 670 repertoires, and roughly 10 million of these chains were shared by at least two donors. To remove PCR and sequencing errors, raw reads were error-corrected and collapsed into unique sequences using a nearest-neighbor algorithm that merged closely related sequences. Alignment of CDR3 sequences to IMGT reference sequences was used to assign V, D and J gene segments. For a sequence to be retained, at least a six-nucleotide match to both a V gene segment and a J gene segment was required. Rearrangements were called productive when the CDR3 lacked stop codons and stayed in frame with V and J; all others were non-productive. Following IMGT convention, CDR3 was defined as the stretch from the second conserved V-encoded cysteine up to the conserved J-encoded phenylalanine. Sequences without an unambiguous match to a single V gene segment were excluded from the earlier analysis of about 640 of the donors. An earlier analysis of 450 to 650 of the donors called V segments functional above 56.7% productive rearrangements and segregating when the between-donor standard deviation exceeded 5%. A statistical classification framework was built to diagnose cytomegalovirus status from the catalog of TCR beta chain sequences. A later analysis assigned V and J genes by comparing TCR nucleotide sequences with IMGT/GENE-DB human TR gene sequences. The TCRdist pipeline was used in a later analysis to assign CDR3 sequences and most-parsimonious VDJ recombination scenarios. In a later analysis, each TCR beta chain was defined by its CDR3 amino acid sequence together with its V-gene family, and reads lacking a unique V-gene family were excluded. In a later analysis, a few hundred highly shared, low-generation-probability nucleotide sequences were removed to address suspected cross-contamination and a sequencing artifact. In a later analysis, a clonal expansion index for each public chain was calculated from normalized within-repertoire ranks of inferred template counts. In a later analysis, generation probabilities were computed with a VDJ recombination model fitted to out-of-frame rearrangements, and the resulting probabilities were checked against IGoR. In a later analysis, hypergeometric tests were used to score TCR-TCR, TCR-HLA and TCR-CMV co-occurrence, with a repertoire-size bias correction applied to TCR pairs. A later analysis estimated false discovery rates by permuting HLA or CMV assignments 20 times. A later analysis grouped co-occurring TCRs with DBSCAN, adding TCRdist sequence similarity when clustering within HLA-allele-positive subsets. Co-occurrence clustering excluded repertoires with fewer than 30,000 or more than 120,000 public chains, plus five with anomalous nucleotide sharing. The table was pulled from immuneACCESS by TCRdb, which kept in-frame rearrangements only. Such tables lose some clones; where checked, under half of the loss comes from unresolved V genes, and the rest has no known cause. D and trimming come from the DNA, and the V and J calls and clone size come from that table. Present in this sample are about 160,000 clones, about 65% of which were seen just once. 2.8% of the sample is in the top ten clones.

CDR1 LNHDA and CDR2 SQIVND were looked up in the germline V gene (reference sequence). The CDR3 contains 13 residues, cysteine and phenylalanine counted. The retained sequence is limited to the CDR3, 39 bases, with the frame set at the first base. V gives up 6 bases and J gives up 3 bases, and the segment between their germline ends measures 11 bases. About this clone itself: Which antigen it targets is not known. No base qualities exist here, and no much larger clone lies one base off it.

The cohort was made up of 500 to 800 healthy bone marrow donors. At the time of sampling, all cohort members were nominally healthy, though unrecorded immune exposures were likely present. The donor was CMV seronegative and belonged to the group of 352 seronegative cohort members. A peripheral blood sample was collected from each donor, and TCR beta sequencing was performed on peripheral blood mononuclear cells. Genomic DNA extraction from the blood cell samples was performed with the Qiagen DNeasy Blood Extraction Kit. The rearranged segments are TRBV19 and TRBJ1-1; the D gene identity is not certain. The receptor's source is a woman in her twenties or thirties in good health and CMV-seronegative. Sequenced input: PBMCs. Here the CDR3 is given as CASRPYSDTEAFF. The nucleotides are TGTGCCAGTAGACCATACAGTGACACTGAAGCTTTCTTT.